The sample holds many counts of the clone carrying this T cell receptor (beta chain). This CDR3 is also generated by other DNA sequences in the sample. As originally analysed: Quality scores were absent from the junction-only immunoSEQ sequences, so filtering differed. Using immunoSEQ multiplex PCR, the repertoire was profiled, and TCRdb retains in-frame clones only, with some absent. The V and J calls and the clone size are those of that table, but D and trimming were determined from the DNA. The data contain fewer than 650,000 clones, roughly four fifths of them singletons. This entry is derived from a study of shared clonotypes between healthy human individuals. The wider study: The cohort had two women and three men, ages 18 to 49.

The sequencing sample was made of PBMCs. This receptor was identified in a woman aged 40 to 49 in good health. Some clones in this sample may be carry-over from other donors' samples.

The CDR3 coding sequence is TGTGCCAGCAGTGACTCTAGCGGGTCCTACAATGAGCAGTTCTTC. This codes for CASSDSSGSYNEQFF. The chain uses TRBV6-4 and TRBJ2-1; TRBD2 matches 7 bases. V shed 0 bases, J shed 1 base, and the junction held 0 bases outside the gene matches. CDR1 is MRHNA, CDR2 SNTAGT, per germline. CDR3 length: 15 residues.